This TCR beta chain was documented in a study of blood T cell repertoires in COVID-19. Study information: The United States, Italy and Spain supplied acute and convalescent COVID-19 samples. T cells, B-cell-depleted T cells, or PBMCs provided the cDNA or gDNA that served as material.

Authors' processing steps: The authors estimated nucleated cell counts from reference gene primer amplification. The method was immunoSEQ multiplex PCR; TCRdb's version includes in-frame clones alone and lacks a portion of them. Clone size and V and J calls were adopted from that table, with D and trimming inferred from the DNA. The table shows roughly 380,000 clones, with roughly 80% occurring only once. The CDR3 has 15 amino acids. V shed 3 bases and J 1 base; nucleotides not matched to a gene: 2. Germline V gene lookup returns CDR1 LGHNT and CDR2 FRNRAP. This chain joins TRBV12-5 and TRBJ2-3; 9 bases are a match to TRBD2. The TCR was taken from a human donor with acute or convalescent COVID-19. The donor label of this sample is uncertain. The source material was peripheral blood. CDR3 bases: TGTGCTAGTGGTTTACGGACTAGCGGCACAGATACGCAGTATTTT. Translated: CASGLRTSGTDTQYF.